This T cell receptor beta chain was captured by sequencing in a study of blood T cell repertoires in COVID-19. Study information: T cells, B-cell-depleted T cells, or PBMCs supplied cDNA or gDNA.

Sequencing used immunoSEQ multiplex PCR; TCRdb keeps in-frame clones, though not all of them. Of some 120,000 clones in the sample, more than 70% were seen once. Germline assignment: CDR1 MNHNS and CDR2 SASEGT. With 4 bases clipped from V and 5 bases from J, the junction kept 10 bases outside the gene matches. The CDR3 spans 16 residues. The receptor comes from a human donor in a cohort sampled during active COVID-19. Sample: peripheral blood. The V gene is TRBV6-1, the J gene TRBJ2-2; TRBD1 matches 7 bases. The CDR3 nucleotides are TGTGCCAGCAGTGGGGACAGCAACGTTTGGACCGGGGAGCTGTTTTTT. It is translated as CASSGDSNVWTGELFF.